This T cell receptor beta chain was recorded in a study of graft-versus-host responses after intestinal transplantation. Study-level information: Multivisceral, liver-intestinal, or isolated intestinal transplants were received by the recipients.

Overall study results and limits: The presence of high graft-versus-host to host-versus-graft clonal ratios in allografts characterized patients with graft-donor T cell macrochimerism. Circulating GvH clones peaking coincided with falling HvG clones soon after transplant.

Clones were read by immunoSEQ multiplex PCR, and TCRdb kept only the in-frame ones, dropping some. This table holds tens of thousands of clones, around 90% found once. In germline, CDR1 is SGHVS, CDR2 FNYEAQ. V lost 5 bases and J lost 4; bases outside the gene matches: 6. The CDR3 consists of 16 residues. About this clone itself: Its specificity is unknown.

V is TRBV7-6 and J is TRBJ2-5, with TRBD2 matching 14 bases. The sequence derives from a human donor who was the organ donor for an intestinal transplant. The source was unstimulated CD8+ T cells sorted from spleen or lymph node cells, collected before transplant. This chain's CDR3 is CASSMGLAGEGETQYF. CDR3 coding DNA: TGTGCCAGCAGCATGGGACTAGCGGGGGAGGGAGAGACCCAGTACTTC. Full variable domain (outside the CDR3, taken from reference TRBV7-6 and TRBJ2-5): GAGVSQSPRYKVTKRGQDVALRCDPISGHVSLYWYRQALGQGPEFLTYFNYEAQQDKSGLPNDRFSAERPEGSISTLTIQRTEQRDSAMYRCASSMGLAGEGETQYFGPGTRLLVL.